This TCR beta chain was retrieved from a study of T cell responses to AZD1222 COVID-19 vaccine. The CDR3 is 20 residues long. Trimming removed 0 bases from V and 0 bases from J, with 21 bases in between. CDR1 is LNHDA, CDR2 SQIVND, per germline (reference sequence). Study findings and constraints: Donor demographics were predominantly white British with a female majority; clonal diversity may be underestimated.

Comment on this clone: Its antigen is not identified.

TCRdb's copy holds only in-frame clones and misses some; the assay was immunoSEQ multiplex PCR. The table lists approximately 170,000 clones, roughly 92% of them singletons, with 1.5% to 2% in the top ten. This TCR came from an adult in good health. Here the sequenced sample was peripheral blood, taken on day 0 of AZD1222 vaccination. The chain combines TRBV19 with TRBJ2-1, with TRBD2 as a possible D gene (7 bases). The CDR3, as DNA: TGTGCCAGTAGTATAGATCTGGGCGGGGGCCACTTGAGCTCCTACAATGAGCAGTTCTTC. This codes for CASSIDLGGGHLSSYNEQFF.